This paragraph covers one T cell receptor (beta chain) sequence. What it recognizes is unknown. These data belong to a study of beta chain features in type 1 diabetes. Germline loops: CDR1 MNHEY, CDR2 SVGAGI. The V segment lost 5 bases and the J segment 6 bases; nucleotides outside the gene matches: 9. CDR3 length: 14 amino acids. Study-level points and caveats: Whether HLA type affects TCRB rearrangement stayed undetermined in the present work. TCRB CDR3s were moderately but significantly shorter in Type 1 diabetes patients in all four CD4+ subsets.

Sequencing targeted expressed TCRB transcripts, as all isolated RNA had been reverse transcribed. Using immunoSEQ multiplex PCR, the repertoire was profiled, and TCRdb retains in-frame clones only, with some absent. The sample carries more than 250,000 clones, 20% recorded once. The rearrangement links TRBV6-5 to TRBJ2-5, with 7 bases aligning to TRBD1. Input material: naive CD4+ T cells from blood. The clonotype originates from a woman in her thirties or forties with type 1 diabetes. CDR3: CASSTTRQGQTQYF. The CDR3 DNA sequence: TGTGCCAGCAGTACCACCCGACAGGGCCAGACCCAGTACTTC.